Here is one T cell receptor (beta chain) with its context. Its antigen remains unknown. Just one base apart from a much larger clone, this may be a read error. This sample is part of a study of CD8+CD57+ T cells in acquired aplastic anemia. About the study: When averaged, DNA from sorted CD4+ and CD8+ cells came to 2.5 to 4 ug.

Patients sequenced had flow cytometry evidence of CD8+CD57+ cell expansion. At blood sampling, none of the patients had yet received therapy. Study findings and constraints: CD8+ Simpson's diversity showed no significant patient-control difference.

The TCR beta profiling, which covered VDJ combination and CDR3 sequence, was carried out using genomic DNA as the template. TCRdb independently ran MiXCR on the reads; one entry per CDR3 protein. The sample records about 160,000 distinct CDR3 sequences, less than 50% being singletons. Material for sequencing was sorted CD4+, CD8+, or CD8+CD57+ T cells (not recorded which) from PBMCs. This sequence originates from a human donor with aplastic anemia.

As DNA, the CDR3 is TGTGCCAGCAGCTTGGGCTCTGAGAACTATGGCTACACCTTC. It is translated as CASSLGSENYGYTF. The V call is TRBV13, the J call TRBJ1-2; no firm D call. V dropped 3 bases and J dropped 2 bases, with 10 bases sitting between them. The CDR3 loop spans 14 amino acids. Germline-derived CDR1 and CDR2 are PRHDT and FYEKMQ (reference sequence).